These 32 T cell receptor beta chains came from one sample sequenced in a study of blood T cell repertoires in COVID-19. Measured with immunoSEQ multiplex PCR; TCRdb has only the in-frame clones, and not every one. The table lists around 160,000 clones, over 85% of them singletons. Source material: peripheral blood. The receptors originated from a man aged 55 to 70 with active or convalescent COVID-19.

V gene TRBV7-2 combines with J gene TRBJ2-7; TRBD2 agrees at 10 bases. The CDR3 consists of 17 residues. The germline CDR1 and CDR2 sequences are SGHTA and FQGNSA. V was clipped by 1 base and J by 0 bases; unmatched bases: 6. The CDR3 DNA sequence: TGTGCCAGCAGCTTAGAGGGACTAGCGCCTAGCTCCTACGAGCAGTACTTC. The encoded protein is CASSLEGLAPSSYEQYF.

J is TRBJ2-3 and V is TRBV29-1, with 8 bases aligning to TRBD1. Germline CDR1 and CDR2: SQVTM and ANQGSEA. The junction had 13 bases not matched to a gene; V was cut back by 5 bases and J by 6 bases. The CDR3 has 15 residues. CDR3 DNA sequence: TGCAGCGTTAACCCTCAGGGGGCGCTTGTGGATACGCAGTATTTT. It specifies CSVNPQGALVDTQYF.

Comments on this clone: The identical CDR3 is also encoded by other nucleotide sequences in the sample. The CDR3 sequence: CASSLTGTTEAFF. Here the CDR3 DNA reads TGCGCCAGCAGCTTGACAGGGACGACTGAAGCTTTCTTT. The chain combines TRBV5-1 with TRBJ1-1; maybe TRBD1 (6 bases). The CDR3 has 13 residues. Germline V CDR1 and CDR2: SGHRS, YFSETQ. V was clipped by 1 base and J by 5 bases, with 9 bases between them.

This sequence joins TRBV28 and TRBJ2-7; 7 bases map to TRBD1. The germline V gene has CDR1 MDHEN and CDR2 SYDVKM. The CDR3 loop spans 15 amino acids. V lost 3 bases and J lost 2; bases outside the gene matches: 7. For the CDR3, the DNA is TGTGCCAGCAGTTTCGTTCAGGGGGTAACCTACGAGCAGTACTTC. It specifies CASSFVQGVTYEQYF.

A few counts support this clone. The rearrangement links TRBV11-2 to TRBJ2-7; TRBD2 matches 10 bases. Per the germline V gene, CDR1 is SGHAT and CDR2 is FQNNGV. V shed 1 base and J 2 bases; nucleotides not matched to a gene: 2. The CDR3 runs to 15 residues. In nucleotides, the CDR3 is TGTGCCAGCAGCTTAGTAAGCGGGGGGGCCTACGAGCAGTACTTC. Translated: CASSLVSGGAYEQYF. The full variable domain, rest sourced from reference TRBV11-2 and TRBJ2-7, is EAGVAQSPRYKIIEKRQSVAFWCNPISGHATLYWYQQILGQGPKLLIQFQNNGVVDDSQLPKDRFSAERLKGVDSTLKIQPAKLEDSAVYLCASSLVSGGAYEQYFGPGTRLTVT.

The chain carries TRBV4-1 and TRBJ1-5; a weak D match, TRBD1 (5 bases). There are 17 residues in the CDR3. Trimming took off 1 base at V and 4 bases at J, with 17 bases between the two ends. Germline-derived CDR1 and CDR2 are MGHRA and YSYEKL. The CDR3 DNA follows: TGCGCCAGCAGCCAAGTTTTGGTGACAGCCACTAATCAGCCCCAGCATTTT. The encoded protein is CASSQVLVTATNQPQHF.

The gene calls are TRBV7-9 and TRBJ1-5; weak D call: TRBD1 (6 bases). Germline V lookup: CDR1 SEHNR, CDR2 FQNEAQ (reference sequence). CDR3 length: 13 residues. Trimming pared 5 bases from V and 4 bases from J, leaving 9 bases between. CDR3 amino acids: CASSNGQNQPQHF. The CDR3 DNA is TGTGCCAGCAGCAACGGACAGAATCAGCCCCAGCATTTT.

The chain carries TRBV5-1 and TRBJ1-4; D uncertain. Between the trimmed V and J ends, which lost 0 bases and 8 bases, there was a span of 11 bases. The CDR3 covers 14 residues. Germline V gene sequence: CDR1 SGHRS, CDR2 YFSETQ. The CDR3 here is CASSLGSTGEKLFF. CDR3 sequence (DNA): TGCGCCAGCAGCTTGGGTTCGACGGGAGAAAAACTGTTTTTT. The full variable domain, rest sourced from reference TRBV5-1 and TRBJ1-4, is KAGVTQTPRYLIKTRGQQVTLSCSPISGHRSVSWYQQTPGQGLQFLFEYFSETQRNKGNFPGRFSGRQFSNSRSEMNVSTLELGDSALYLCASSLGSTGEKLFFGSGTQLSVL.

This rearrangement joins TRBV6-6 to TRBJ1-5; 7 bases fit TRBD1. The CDR3 covers 18 residues. Per germline, CDR1 MNHNY and CDR2 SVGAGI (reference sequence). The V segment lost 5 bases and the J segment 4 bases; nucleotides outside the gene matches: 17. Here the CDR3 reads CASSRLRSGQRINQPQHF. In DNA, the CDR3 is TGTGCCAGCAGTCGCCTGCGGTCGGGACAGAGGATAAATCAGCCCCAGCATTTT.

The rearrangement links TRBV19 to TRBJ1-4; tentative D call: TRBD1 (5 bases). The CDR3 covers 15 residues. Germline V gives CDR1 LNHDA, CDR2 SQIVND (reference sequence). The V end lost 6 bases, the J end lost 0 bases, and 11 bases lay between the germline ends. The CDR3 bases are TGTGCCAGTAGCCGCGGGACTGCAACTAATGAAAAACTGTTTTTT. Its protein is CASSRGTATNEKLFF.

This sequence joins TRBV3-1 (or the pseudogene TRBV3-2) and TRBJ1-3, with D unresolved. The V gene's germline CDR1 is LGHDT and CDR2 YNNKEL (reference sequence). The CDR3 runs 16 residues. Trimming pared 4 bases from V and 1 base from J, leaving 14 bases between. CDR3 amino acids: CASSRARGTSGNTIYF. The CDR3 DNA sequence: TGTGCCAGCAGCCGAGCTCGGGGTACGTCTGGAAACACCATATATTTT.

CDR3 nucleotide sequence: TGCGCCAGCAGCTTGGTTCCCGACAGTCGAAACTATGGCTACACCTTC. Protein: CASSLVPDSRNYGYTF. The chain joins TRBV5-1 to TRBJ1-2; D perhaps matches TRBD1 (5 bases). This CDR3 has 16 amino acids. Trimming pared 0 bases from V and 2 bases from J, leaving 14 bases between. Per the germline V gene, CDR1 is SGHRS and CDR2 is YFSETQ.

V and J are TRBV5-1 and TRBJ2-1, with D possibly being TRBD2 (6 bases). V lost 1 base, J lost 6 bases, and 17 bases lay in between. This CDR3 has 16 residues. Looked up from germline, CDR1 is SGHRS and CDR2 is YFSETQ. The CDR3, as DNA: TGCGCCAGCAGCTTGAGTACGGGAGCTTCGTTCAATGAGCAGTTCTTC. Protein sequence: CASSLSTGASFNEQFF. The whole variable domain, filled in from reference TRBV5-1 and TRBJ2-1, reads KAGVTQTPRYLIKTRGQQVTLSCSPISGHRSVSWYQQTPGQGLQFLFEYFSETQRNKGNFPGRFSGRQFSNSRSEMNVSTLELGDSALYLCASSLSTGASFNEQFFGPGTRLTVL.

The chain is built from TRBV7-2 and TRBJ1-1; TRBD1 matches at 9 bases. This CDR3 is built from 17 residues. The germline V gene has CDR1 SGHTA and CDR2 FQGNSA. Germline trimming cut 5 bases from V and 1 base from J; bases unmatched to any gene: 11. As DNA, the CDR3 is TGTGCCAGCAGCCAACGGCTTGGACAGGGGACGAACACTGAAGCTTTCTTT. Residues: CASSQRLGQGTNTEAFF.

The chain recombines TRBV10-3 with TRBJ2-3; 7 positions match TRBD2. Losses at the gene ends were 0 bases for V and 2 bases for J; bases not matched to a gene: 14. This CDR3 comprises 19 residues. Germline V gene sequence: CDR1 ENHRY, CDR2 SYGVKD. The CDR3, as DNA: TGTGCCATCAGTGAGTCGAAGGGACTAACGACGCCAGACACAGATACGCAGTATTTT. The encoded protein is CAISESKGLTTPDTDTQYF.

This chain links TRBV5-4 with TRBJ1-1; D uncertain. V was pared by 5 bases and J by 1 base, with 9 bases between. The CDR3 loop spans 13 amino acids. Germline CDR1 SGHNT, CDR2 YYREEE (reference sequence). The chain's CDR3 is CASRPPGNTEAFF. The CDR3 DNA reads TGTGCCAGCAGACCCCCAGGGAACACTGAAGCTTTCTTT.

This clone occurred once. The J gene is TRBJ1-1, the V gene TRBV19, with D possibly being TRBD1 (6 bases). Trimming removed 5 bases at V and 6 bases at J, with 16 bases between. The CDR3 totals 14 residues. Germline V gene lookup returns CDR1 LNHDA and CDR2 SQIVND (reference sequence). The CDR3 bases are TGTGCCAGTAGTTTCGAAACAGGGCGAGCTGAAGCTTTCTTT. Translating it yields CASSFETGRAEAFF.

V usage is TRBV6-6 and J usage is TRBJ2-1, with TRBD2 matching 11 bases. Trimming took 4 bases from V and 7 from J; bases not matched to a gene: 6. From germline, CDR1 is MNHNY and CDR2 SVGAGI (reference sequence). CDR3 length: 15 residues. In DNA form, the CDR3 reads TGTGCCAGCAGTTTCGGCCTAGCGGGAGGAAATGAGCAGTTCTTC. Translation gives CASSFGLAGGNEQFF.

CDR3 nucleotide sequence: TGCGCCAGCAGCCCGACAATCTACTCTGGAAACACCATATATTTT. Translation gives CASSPTIYSGNTIYF. The V gene is TRBV10-2, the J gene TRBJ1-3, with unresolved D. This CDR3 comprises 15 residues. Germline-derived CDR1 and CDR2 are WSHSY and SAAADI. V lost 6 bases, J lost 0 bases, and 12 bases lay in between.

V is TRBV6-5 and J is TRBJ1-2; TRBD1 matches at 10 bases. CDR3 size: 15 residues. The germline V gene has CDR1 MNHEY and CDR2 SVGAGI. V lost 7 bases, J lost 5 bases, and 10 bases stayed unmatched. CDR3 sequence: CASTEGQGGSYGYTF. In DNA form, the CDR3 reads TGTGCCAGCACCGAAGGACAGGGGGGATCGTATGGCTACACCTTC.

The rearrangement uses TRBV4-2 and TRBJ2-1; D ambiguous. The CDR3 is 14 residues long. Per germline, CDR1 LGHNA and CDR2 YNFKEQ. Trimming removed 0 bases at V and 7 bases at J, with 10 bases between. CDR3 DNA: TGTGCCAGCAGCCAAGAAAATTCCAGAAATGAGCAGTTCTTC. It codes for CASSQENSRNEQFF.

The V gene is TRBV18, the J gene TRBJ2-7, with a weak D call TRBD1 (6 bases). The CDR3 covers 13 residues. Trimming left V 2 bases short and J 2 bases short, with 7 bases between. Germline V gives CDR1 KGHSH, CDR2 LQKENI. The CDR3 reads CASSPGQTYEQYF. The CDR3, as DNA: TGTGCCAGCTCACCAGGACAGACCTACGAGCAGTACTTC.

The V gene is TRBV11-3, the J gene TRBJ1-5, with a tentative D call TRBD1 (5 bases). Germline V lookup: CDR1 SGHNT, CDR2 YENEEA. The CDR3 spans 18 residues. V gave up 5 bases and J gave up 5 bases, with 25 bases separating them. The CDR3: CASSQPRGGFPCDQPQHF. CDR3 nucleotide sequence: TGTGCCAGCAGCCAACCTCGGGGGGGGTTCCCCTGCGATCAGCCCCAGCATTTT.

The V call is TRBV10-2, the J call TRBJ1-2; D might be TRBD1 (6 bases). The V end was cut by 8 bases, the J end by 1 base, with 11 bases between. CDR3 length: 13 residues. From germline, CDR1 is WSHSY and CDR2 SAAADI. The DNA of the CDR3 is TGCGCCAGCGGCAGGACAGATAACTATGGCTACACCTTC. Protein: CASGRTDNYGYTF.

CDR3 in amino acids: CASSSLTYEQYF. In DNA form, the CDR3 reads TGTGCCAGCAGCTCGTTAACCTACGAGCAGTACTTC. The rearrangement links TRBV5-6 to TRBJ2-7; unclear D gene. The CDR3 runs to 12 residues. The V and J ends lost 3 bases and 2 bases respectively, with 6 bases between them. Germline assignment: CDR1 SGHDT and CDR2 YYEEEE. Looking up the rest from reference TRBV5-6 and TRBJ2-7 gives the full variable domain: DAGVTQSPTHLIKTRGQQVTLRCSPKSGHDTVSWYQQALGQGPQFIFQYYEEEERQRGNFPDRFSGHQFPNYSSELNVNALLLGDSALYLCASSSLTYEQYFGPGTRLTVT.

V usage is TRBV7-2 and J usage is TRBJ1-2; 8 bases line up with TRBD1. Per the germline V gene, CDR1 is SGHTA and CDR2 is FQGNSA. CDR3 length: 13 residues. J was trimmed by 8 bases and V by 3 bases; bases with no gene match: 5. In DNA, the CDR3 is TGTGCCAGCAGCTTCGGACAGGGTCGGGGCTACACCTTC. Translation gives CASSFGQGRGYTF.

This clone was counted between two and nine times. The chain employs TRBV29-1 and TRBJ2-7; 9 positions agree with TRBD1. Germline assignment: CDR1 SQVTM and CDR2 ANQGSEA. Trimming at V came to 6 bases and at J to 4 bases, leaving 7 bases not matched to a gene. The length of the CDR3 is 13 residues. The CDR3 region has the DNA TGCAGCGTCTCGGGACAGGGAGTATACGAGCAGTACTTC. Its protein is CSVSGQGVYEQYF.

The V call is TRBV6-1, the J call TRBJ2-7, with 7 nucleotides matching TRBD2. Trimming at V came to 3 bases and at J to 3 bases, leaving 11 bases not matched to a gene. CDR1 and CDR2 (germline): MNHNS, SASEGT. This CDR3 spans 16 amino acids. The CDR3 nucleotides are TGTGCCAGCAGTGACCCCTATGGACTAGGAGGCTACGAGCAGTACTTC. This encodes CASSDPYGLGGYEQYF.

The chain recombines TRBV7-9 with TRBJ2-3; perhaps TRBD2 as D (7 bases). V was trimmed by 1 base and J by 5 bases, leaving 13 bases between them. Germline CDR1 reads SEHNR; CDR2 reads FQNEAQ (reference sequence). There are 15 residues in the CDR3. The CDR3 spells CASSLVGGQQDTQYF. DNA for the CDR3: TGTGCCAGCAGCTTAGTGGGGGGGCAGCAAGATACGCAGTATTTT.

This chain connects TRBV3-1 (or the pseudogene TRBV3-2) to TRBJ2-1, with 9 bases that match TRBD2. The J segment lost 5 bases and the V segment lost 3 bases, leaving 5 bases of the junction unmatched. Germline CDR1 LGHDT, CDR2 YNNKEL (reference sequence). The CDR3 spans 15 residues. CDR3 amino acids: CASSQGAGGDNEQFF. The CDR3 coding sequence is TGTGCCAGCAGCCAGGGAGCGGGAGGAGACAATGAGCAGTTCTTC.

J is TRBJ2-1 and V is TRBV5-6, with 9 bases identical to TRBD2. The V segment lost 5 bases and the J segment 2 bases; nucleotides outside the gene matches: 5. Germline CDR1 is SGHDT and CDR2 is YYEEEE. This CDR3 comprises 15 residues. In nucleotides, the CDR3 is TGTGCCAGCAGTCCGGGACTAGCTCCCTACAATGAGCAGTTCTTC. Translating it yields CASSPGLAPYNEQFF.

V and J are TRBV11-2 and TRBJ1-1, with 9 bases fitting TRBD1. V lost 6 bases, J lost 1 base, and 3 bases stayed unmatched. The CDR3 has 14 amino acids. Germline V CDR1 and CDR2: SGHAT, FQNNGV. CDR3 protein: CASRPTGGNTEAFF. Written as DNA, the CDR3 is TGTGCCAGCAGGCCGACAGGGGGGAACACTGAAGCTTTCTTT.